This T cell receptor (beta chain) came from a study of CD8 T cells in Susac syndrome. The junction had 5 bases not matched to a gene; V was cut back by 3 bases and J by 6 bases. Germline-derived CDR1 and CDR2 are LGHDT and YNNKEL (reference sequence). The CDR3 runs 14 residues. cDNA came from around 0.5 to 1 ug RNA primed by random hexamers. Amplification of TCR beta CDR3 by immunoSEQ multiplex PCR spanned 54 Vbeta and 13 Jbeta. TCRdb called the immunoSEQ multiplex PCR reads again in MiXCR, with one record for every CDR3 protein. The sample holds about 200,000 distinct CDR3 sequences, 92% seen once. Sequenced input: CD8+ T cells from PBMCs. The source of this sequence is a human donor with multiple sclerosis. The rearrangement uses TRBV3-1 and TRBJ2-7; 10 positions agree with TRBD1. The CDR3 loop reads CASSHRDRGLEQYF. CDR3 in DNA: TGTGCCAGCAGCCACCGGGACAGGGGCCTCGAGCAGTACTTC.